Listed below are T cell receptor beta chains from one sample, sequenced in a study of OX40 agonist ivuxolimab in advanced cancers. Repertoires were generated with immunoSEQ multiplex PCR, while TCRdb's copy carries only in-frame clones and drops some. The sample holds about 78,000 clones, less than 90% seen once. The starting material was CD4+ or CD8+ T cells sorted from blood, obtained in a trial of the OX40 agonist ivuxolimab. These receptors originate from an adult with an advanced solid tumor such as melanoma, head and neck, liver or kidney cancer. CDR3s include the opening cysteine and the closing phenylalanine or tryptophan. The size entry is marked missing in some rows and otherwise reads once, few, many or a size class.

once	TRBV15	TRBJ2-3	CATSVGQGNTDTQYF
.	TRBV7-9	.	CASSLLGYEQYF
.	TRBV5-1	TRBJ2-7	CASWAFPGGEQYF
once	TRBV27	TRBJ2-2	CASRGLVNTGELFF
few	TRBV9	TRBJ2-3	CASSEWEADTQYF
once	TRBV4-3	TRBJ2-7	CASSLGGDAAYEQYF
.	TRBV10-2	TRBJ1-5	CASSLTEAGGPQHF
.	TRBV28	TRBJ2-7	CASSLSGRGQYF
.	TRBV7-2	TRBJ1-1	CASSFGPGSRNTEAFF
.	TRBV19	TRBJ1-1	CASGGQGWTEAFF
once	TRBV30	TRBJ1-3	CAWSVQGRDTIYF
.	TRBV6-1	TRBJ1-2	CASRDRGGNGYGYTF
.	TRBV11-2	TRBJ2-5	CASSPNGVQETQYF
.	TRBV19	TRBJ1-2	CASSTRGRLGYGYTF
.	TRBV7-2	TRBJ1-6	CASSLAQGYNSPLHF
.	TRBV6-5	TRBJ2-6	CASSYGGAGANVLTF
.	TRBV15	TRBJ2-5	CATSATQETQYF
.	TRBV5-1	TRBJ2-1	CASSLNDGVYNEQFF
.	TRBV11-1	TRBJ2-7	CASSRGGSVEQYF
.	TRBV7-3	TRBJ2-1	CASSLTAPGQGNNEQFF
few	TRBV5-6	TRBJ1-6	CASSLGAGDSPLHF
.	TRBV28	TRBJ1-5	CASSFYGNQPQHF
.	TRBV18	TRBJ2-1	CASSPSSSGTYEQFF
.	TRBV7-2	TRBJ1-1	CASSLGKNTEAFF
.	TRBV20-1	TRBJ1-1	CSARTGPKAFF
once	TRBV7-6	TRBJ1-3	CASSYRSGGFGNTIYF
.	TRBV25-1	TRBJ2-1	CASSEALGSYNEQFF
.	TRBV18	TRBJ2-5	CASSLQGHVTETQYF
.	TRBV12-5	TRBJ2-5	CASGLVLCCCRTQYF
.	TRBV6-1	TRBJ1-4	CASRRQTNEKLFF
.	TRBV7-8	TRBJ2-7	CASNKNSGSSYEQYF
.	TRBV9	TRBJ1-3	CASSARTAGNTIYF
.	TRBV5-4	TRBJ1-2	CASSPPGQFNYGYTF
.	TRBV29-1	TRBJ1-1	CSVDLGSFF
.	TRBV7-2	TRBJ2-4	CASSLGPSPPNF
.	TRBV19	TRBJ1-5	CASSHRDQPQHF
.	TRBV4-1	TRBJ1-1	CASRTVRAFF
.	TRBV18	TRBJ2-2	CASSDGLGGSRELFF
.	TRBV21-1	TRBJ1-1	CASSKGQLNTEAFF
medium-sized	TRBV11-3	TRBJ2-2	CASSRDPANTGELFF
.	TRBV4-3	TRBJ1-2	CASSQEEGGYGYTF
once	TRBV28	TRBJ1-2	CASSSGGTAGYTF
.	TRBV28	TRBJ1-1	CASSLPPHTEAFF
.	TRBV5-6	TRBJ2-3	CASSFGTGRPDTQYF
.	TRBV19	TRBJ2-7	CASSTTGGRLGYEQYF
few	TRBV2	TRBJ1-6	CASSIRQVKHSPLHF
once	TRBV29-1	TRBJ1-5	CSVAGTDQPQHF
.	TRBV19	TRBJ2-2	CASSARATANTGELFF
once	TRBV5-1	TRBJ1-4	CASSLTLTNEKLFF
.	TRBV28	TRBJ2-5	CASSTKAGRSETQYF